Below are 12 T cell receptor beta chains sequenced from a single sample in a study of blood T cell repertoires in COVID-19. Assay: immunoSEQ multiplex PCR; the TCRdb copy retains only in-frame clones and omits some. This table has roughly 150,000 clones, approximately 84% appearing once. The sample comprised peripheral blood. These receptors were taken from a woman older than 75 with acute or convalescent COVID-19.

In its sample, this clone was seen once. The chain is built from TRBV19 and TRBJ2-7, with 10 bases matching TRBD2. V lost 5 bases to trimming and J lost 2 bases; unmatched junction nucleotides: 12. Germline V lookup: CDR1 LNHDA, CDR2 SQIVND (reference sequence). The CDR3 consists of 17 residues. The chain's CDR3 is CASSPWTSGGGTYEQYF. The CDR3 nucleotides are TGTGCCAGTAGTCCCTGGACTAGCGGAGGAGGGACCTACGAGCAGTACTTC. The variable domain in full, completed from reference TRBV19 and TRBJ2-7, reads DGGITQSPKYLFRKEGQNVTLSCEQNLNHDAMYWYRQDPGQGLRLIYYSQIVNDFQKGDIAEGYSVSREKKESFPLTVTSAQKNPTAFYLCASSPWTSGGGTYEQYFGPGTRLTVT.

The V gene is TRBV25-1, the J gene TRBJ1-1, with TRBD1 identical over 7 bases. This CDR3 contains 14 residues. The V gene end was trimmed by 5 bases and the J gene end by 8 bases; junction bases not matched to a gene: 11. Germline V lookup: CDR1 MGHDK, CDR2 SYGVNS. The CDR3 DNA sequence: TGTGCCAGCAGTCACCTCGGGACAGCATTCGAAGCTTTCTTT. Translating gives CASSHLGTAFEAFF.

Only a few counts were recorded for this clone. The chain carries TRBV7-2 and TRBJ1-2; 7 bases match TRBD1. With 0 bases clipped from V and 5 bases from J, the junction kept 6 bases outside the gene matches. The germline V gene encodes CDR1 SGHTA and CDR2 FQGNSA. The CDR3 runs to 15 residues. In DNA form, the CDR3 reads TGTGCCAGCAGCTTAGCTCGGGACAGCCTATATGGCTACACCTTC. Its protein product is CASSLARDSLYGYTF.

The gene calls are TRBV3-1 (or the pseudogene TRBV3-2) and TRBJ1-2, with D perhaps TRBD1 (6 bases). The CDR3 covers 15 residues. CDR1 is LGHDT and CDR2 is YNNKEL in the germline V gene (reference sequence). The ends were cut back, 1 base at V and 6 bases at J, with 15 bases in the middle. The CDR3 DNA is TGTGCCAGCAGCCAAGCCGATGGGGGCCTGAATGGCTACACCTTC. Translating it yields CASSQADGGLNGYTF.

The CDR3 loop reads CASSSLRGNEQFF. In DNA, the CDR3 is TGTGCCAGCAGTTCCCTCCGGGGTAATGAGCAGTTCTTC. The V gene is TRBV28, the J gene TRBJ2-1, with TRBD2 as a possible D gene (5 bases). V gave up 4 bases and J gave up 7 bases, with 11 bases separating them. The CDR3 contains 13 residues. The germline V gene encodes CDR1 MDHEN and CDR2 SYDVKM.

The chain combines TRBV3-1 (or the pseudogene TRBV3-2) with TRBJ2-7; D unresolved. CDR1 is LGHDT, CDR2 YNNKEL, per germline (reference sequence). The CDR3 spans 12 residues. Trimming cost V 1 base and J 7 bases, with 8 bases left between them. The chain's CDR3 is CASSQASREQYF. The CDR3 nucleotides are TGTGCCAGCAGCCAAGCCTCGAGGGAGCAGTACTTC.

The V and J genes are TRBV6-5 and TRBJ2-5; possibly TRBD1 for D (6 bases). Germline V gives CDR1 MNHEY, CDR2 SVGAGI. The CDR3 has 14 amino acids. Trimming shortened V by 6 bases and J by 1 base, and 12 bases separated the two germline ends. CDR3 region: CASSPGQFQETQYF. The CDR3 nucleotides read TGTGCCAGCAGCCCCGGACAGTTCCAAGAGACCCAGTACTTC.

This chain connects TRBV6-5 to TRBJ1-3; 9 bases align to TRBD1. From germline, CDR1 is MNHEY and CDR2 SVGAGI. Trimming removed 7 bases from V and 10 bases from J; junction bases left unmatched: 8. The CDR3 has 13 residues. CDR3 DNA: TGTGCCAGCACTCCGGGACAGGGCCTAACCATATATTTT. This translates into CASTPGQGLTIYF.

The V gene is TRBV3-1 (or the pseudogene TRBV3-2), the J gene TRBJ2-7, with D perhaps TRBD1 (5 bases). Between the trimmed V and J ends, which lost 1 base and 6 bases, there was a span of 13 bases. Germline CDR1 and CDR2: LGHDT and YNNKEL (reference sequence). The CDR3 is 14 amino acids. This chain's CDR3 is CASSQGQGRREQYF. The CDR3 DNA reads TGTGCCAGCAGCCAAGGCCAGGGAAGGCGCGAGCAGTACTTC.

This clone was detected once. CDR3 sequence: CASSDGQVTQPQHF. DNA for the CDR3: TGTGCCAGCAGTGACGGACAGGTAACACAGCCCCAGCATTTT. The chain has TRBV6-1 and TRBJ1-5, with 7 bases that match TRBD1. The CDR3 length is 14 residues. V trimming: 3 bases; J trimming: 7 bases; junction bases outside the gene matches: 6. CDR1 MNHNS and CDR2 SASEGT come from the germline V gene.

The chain is built from TRBV28 and TRBJ2-1; tentative D call: TRBD2 (5 bases). This CDR3 is built from 13 residues. The V gene's germline CDR1 is MDHEN and CDR2 SYDVKM. Trimming pared 7 bases from V and 9 bases from J, leaving 16 bases between. The CDR3 reads CASTGMGPGEQFF. CDR3 sequence (DNA): TGTGCCAGCACGGGGATGGGTCCGGGTGAGCAGTTCTTC.

The CDR3 is CASSTTGGIFEAFF. As DNA, the CDR3 is TGCGCCAGCAGCACAACAGGGGGGATATTTGAAGCTTTCTTT. The rearrangement links TRBV5-1 to TRBJ1-1, with 8 bases that match TRBD1. The CDR3 extends over 14 amino acids. The germline V gene encodes CDR1 SGHRS and CDR2 YFSETQ. Trimming at V came to 4 bases and at J to 7 bases, leaving 9 bases not matched to a gene. Based on the CDR3 plus reference TRBV5-1 and TRBJ1-1, the full variable domain is KAGVTQTPRYLIKTRGQQVTLSCSPISGHRSVSWYQQTPGQGLQFLFEYFSETQRNKGNFPGRFSGRQFSNSRSEMNVSTLELGDSALYLCASSTTGGIFEAFFGQGTRLTVV.